These 26 T cell receptor beta chains were sequenced from one sample in a study of blood T cell repertoires in COVID-19. The method was immunoSEQ multiplex PCR; TCRdb's version includes in-frame clones alone and lacks a portion of them. The sample lists under 250,000 clones; 81% were seen once. The sequenced material came from peripheral blood. These receptors all come from a woman aged 80 or over with acute or convalescent COVID-19.

This chain links TRBV19 with TRBJ2-5; TRBD2 aligns across 9 bases. Trimming at V came to 1 base and at J to 5 bases, leaving 8 bases not matched to a gene. Germline lookup yields CDR1 LNHDA and CDR2 SQIVND (reference sequence). The CDR3 is 16 amino acids. The CDR3 nucleotides are TGTGCCAGTAGTATAGGTGGCGGGGGGGCCAGGGAGACCCAGTACTTC. Translated: CASSIGGGGARETQYF.

The V gene is TRBV28, the J gene TRBJ1-6; D is unresolved. The CDR3 runs to 13 residues. The germline V gene encodes CDR1 MDHEN and CDR2 SYDVKM. Trimming removed 3 bases at V and 13 bases at J, with 13 bases between. In DNA form, the CDR3 reads TGTGCCAGCAGTTTTGAGCGACTTCGTCCCCTCCACTTT. Translating it yields CASSFERLRPLHF.

V is TRBV3-1 (or the pseudogene TRBV3-2) and J is TRBJ1-5, with 7 bases identical to TRBD1. V gave up 4 bases and J gave up 1 base; unmatched junction bases: 4. The CDR3 extends over 15 amino acids. From germline, CDR1 is LGHDT and CDR2 YNNKEL (reference sequence). Written as DNA, the CDR3 is TGTGCCAGCAGCCTAGGGACAGCGAGCAATCAGCCCCAGCATTTT. This translates into CASSLGTASNQPQHF.

Only one count was recorded for this clone. V and J are TRBV5-1 and TRBJ1-6; 7 bases fit TRBD1. Unmatched junction bases numbered 5, after V lost 6 bases and J lost 5 bases. The CDR3 extends over 14 amino acids. Germline V gene lookup returns CDR1 SGHRS and CDR2 YFSETQ. The DNA for the CDR3 is TGCGCCAGCAACTTACAGGGGCATAATTCACCCCTCCACTTT. This sequence encodes CASNLQGHNSPLHF.

The chain joins TRBV6-2 or TRBV6-3 to TRBJ1-5; D is undetermined. V lost 5 bases to trimming and J lost 8 bases, with 13 bases between them. Germline lookup yields CDR1 MNHEY and CDR2 SVGEGT. The CDR3 sequence is 13 residues long. CDR3 in amino acids: CASSQREEEPQHF. The CDR3 DNA follows: TGTGCCAGCAGTCAGCGGGAAGAGGAGCCCCAGCATTTT.

The rearrangement uses TRBV2 and TRBJ2-3, with D perhaps TRBD2 (6 bases). Germline V gene sequence: CDR1 SNHLY, CDR2 FYNNEI. The CDR3 is 15 residues long. With 6 bases removed from V and 2 bases from J, the gap between germline ends came to 15 bases. Here the CDR3 DNA reads TGTGCCAGCAGAAAAATGGACTATCACACAGATACGCAGTATTTT. It yields the protein CASRKMDYHTDTQYF.

The chain links TRBV5-5 to TRBJ2-1, with 8 bases matching TRBD1. The V segment lost 4 bases and the J segment 1 base; nucleotides outside the gene matches: 4. This CDR3 has 15 amino acids. Germline loops: CDR1 SGHKS, CDR2 YYEKEE (reference sequence). CDR3 in amino acids: CASSPGQGSYNEQFF. CDR3 sequence (DNA): TGTGCCAGCAGCCCAGGACAGGGATCCTACAATGAGCAGTTCTTC.

The chain couples TRBV20-1 to TRBJ2-5; no firm D call. V lost 3 bases, J lost 6 bases, and 8 bases lay in between. CDR1 and CDR2 (germline): DFQATT, SNEGSKA (reference sequence). The CDR3 is 11 amino acids. CDR3 DNA sequence: TGCAGTGCTAGTGTCAGGAAGACCCAGTACTTC. It encodes CSASVRKTQYF.

J is TRBJ1-4 and V is TRBV6-5; D ambiguous. Germline loops: CDR1 MNHEY, CDR2 SVGAGI. The CDR3 totals 14 residues. V dropped 6 bases and J dropped 3 bases, with 11 bases sitting between them. CDR3 loop: CASSNGRSNEKLFF. CDR3 bases: TGTGCCAGCAGCAACGGGAGGTCTAATGAAAAACTGTTTTTT.

V and J are TRBV14 and TRBJ1-2; TRBD1 agrees at 7 bases. The trim removed 6 bases at V and 8 bases at J, leaving 6 bases unmatched. The CDR3 consists of 12 residues. Germline V gene lookup returns CDR1 SGHDN and CDR2 FVKESK. CDR3 residues: CASSYRQGGYTF. The CDR3, as DNA: TGTGCCAGCAGTTATAGACAGGGCGGCTACACCTTC.

V usage is TRBV5-4 and J usage is TRBJ1-1; unclear D gene. The germline CDR1 and CDR2 sequences are SGHNT and YYREEE (reference sequence). The V end was cut by 1 base, the J end by 4 bases, with 11 bases between. CDR3 length: 14 amino acids. The CDR3 sequence: CASSLTLRGTEAFF. CDR3 DNA sequence: TGTGCCAGCAGCTTGACTCTTCGGGGCACTGAAGCTTTCTTT.

This clone was observed a few times. The gene calls are TRBV3-1 (or the pseudogene TRBV3-2) and TRBJ2-1; D remains unclear. The CDR3 is made up of 14 amino acids. Germline lookup yields CDR1 LGHDT and CDR2 YNNKEL (reference sequence). Trimming stripped 1 base from V and 8 bases from J, with 12 bases between. This CDR3 is CASSQGVSLHEQFF. The CDR3 DNA reads as TGTGCCAGCAGCCAAGGAGTTAGTTTGCATGAGCAGTTCTTC.

This clone was seen only once. The chain couples TRBV5-6 to TRBJ2-5; D is possibly TRBD2 (5 bases). Trimming took 1 base from V and 1 from J, leaving 11 bases between them. Per germline, CDR1 SGHDT and CDR2 YYEEEE. The CDR3 runs to 15 residues. The DNA for the CDR3 is TGTGCCAGCAGCTTGAGCGGACGGATCCAAGAGACCCAGTACTTC. This translates into CASSLSGRIQETQYF.

V and J are TRBV6-6 and TRBJ1-5; no clear D gene. CDR3 length: 14 residues. Germline CDR1 is MNHNY and CDR2 is SVGAGI (reference sequence). V lost 8 bases, J lost 7 bases, and 18 bases lay in between. This chain's CDR3 is CASHQAIERQPQHF. The CDR3, as DNA: TGTGCCAGCCATCAAGCGATAGAGAGGCAGCCCCAGCATTTT.

The CDR3 is CASSWGVSTDTQYF. CDR3 coding DNA: TGCGCCAGCAGCTGGGGGGTCAGCACAGATACGCAGTATTTT. The J gene is TRBJ2-3, the V gene TRBV5-1; D is perhaps TRBD2 (6 bases). The length of the CDR3 is 14 residues. Trimming removed 3 bases from V and 0 bases from J, with 8 bases in between. The germline gives CDR1 SGHRS, CDR2 YFSETQ.

V usage is TRBV4-2 and J usage is TRBJ1-1; D remains ambiguous. Trimming shortened V by 2 bases and J by 5 bases, and 15 bases separated the two germline ends. This CDR3 spans 15 amino acids. Germline V gene data show CDR1 as LGHNA and CDR2 as YNFKEQ. CDR3 sequence (DNA): TGTGCCAGCAGCCAATATCGGATATCGGGAACTGAAGCTTTCTTT. Protein product: CASSQYRISGTEAFF.

V usage is TRBV9 and J usage is TRBJ1-2; 10 bases are a match to TRBD1. Germline V gene data show CDR1 as SGDLS and CDR2 as YYNGEE. Unmatched junction bases numbered 5, after V lost 0 bases and J lost 6 bases. The CDR3 covers 15 residues. For the CDR3, the DNA is TGTGCCAGCAGCGTAGCCGCGGACAGGGGGAATGGCTACACCTTC. This gives the protein CASSVAADRGNGYTF.

The chain joins TRBV7-6 to TRBJ1-3; D might be TRBD1 (6 bases). V was pared by 3 bases and J by 4 bases, with 16 bases between. CDR3 length: 16 residues. Germline loops: CDR1 SGHVS, CDR2 FNYEAQ. CDR3 nucleotide sequence: TGTGCCAGCAGCTTGACGATCCAGGGGTCAGGAAACACCATATATTTT. Translated, it gives CASSLTIQGSGNTIYF.

V usage is TRBV7-2 and J usage is TRBJ2-5; 8 nucleotides align to TRBD2. The germline gives CDR1 SGHTA, CDR2 FQGNSA. V dropped 3 bases and J dropped 14; count of bases not matched to a gene: 8. This CDR3 comprises 12 residues. CDR3 amino acids: CASSFGLAGGYF. The CDR3 DNA is TGTGCCAGCAGCTTCGGGCTAGCGGGCGGTTACTTC.

The chain carries TRBV19 and TRBJ1-2, with 12 bases aligning to TRBD1. The CDR3 contains 14 residues. In germline, CDR1 is LNHDA, CDR2 SQIVND (reference sequence). Trimming removed 4 bases from V and 8 bases from J; junction bases left unmatched: 5. The CDR3 loop is CASSTPGTGGGYTF. The CDR3 nucleotides are TGTGCCAGTAGTACCCCCGGGACAGGGGGCGGCTACACCTTC.

J is TRBJ2-7 and V is TRBV6-5, with unresolved D. The germline gives CDR1 MNHEY, CDR2 SVGAGI. Between the trimmed V and J ends, which lost 5 bases and 6 bases, there was a span of 11 bases. The CDR3 is 12 amino acids. In DNA, the CDR3 is TGTGCCAGCAGTAGAACTAAAGGCGAGCAGTACTTC. This codes for CASSRTKGEQYF.

The V and J genes are TRBV4-1 and TRBJ1-4; 8 nucleotides align to TRBD1. This CDR3 has 15 residues. After removal of 2 bases from V and 3 bases from J, the junction contained 2 bases not matched to a gene. Germline-derived CDR1 and CDR2 are MGHRA and YSYEKL. CDR3 DNA sequence: TGCGCCAGCAGCCAACAGACAGGGGCTAATGAAAAACTGTTTTTT. This translates into CASSQQTGANEKLFF.

This chain connects TRBV9 to TRBJ2-5; D might be TRBD2 (5 bases). Germline values: CDR1 SGDLS, CDR2 YYNGEE. This CDR3 region has 14 residues. V was pared by 3 bases and J by 1 base, with 10 bases between. CDR3 residues: CASSARRTQETQYF. The CDR3 bases are TGTGCCAGCAGCGCACGGAGGACCCAAGAGACCCAGTACTTC.

This clone was observed once. The chain links TRBV9 to TRBJ2-3; D is perhaps TRBD2 (5 bases). The CDR3 extends over 17 amino acids. V gave up 0 bases and J gave up 1 base, with 15 bases separating them. The germline CDR1 and CDR2 sequences are SGDLS and YYNGEE. The CDR3 sequence: CASSVATWAGGTDTQYF. The CDR3 DNA is TGTGCCAGCAGCGTAGCTACGTGGGCGGGTGGCACAGATACGCAGTATTTT.

J is TRBJ2-7 and V is TRBV6-5; a possible D gene is TRBD1 (6 bases). With 6 bases removed from V and 5 bases from J, the gap between germline ends came to 17 bases. The CDR3 has 14 amino acids. Germline V gene data show CDR1 as MNHEY and CDR2 as SVGAGI. CDR3 in amino acids: CASRVQTGGDEQYF. DNA of the CDR3: TGTGCCAGCAGGGTGCAGACAGGTGGGGACGAGCAGTACTTC.

This chain connects TRBV25-1 to TRBJ1-4; D not certain. Germline CDR1 MGHDK, CDR2 SYGVNS. The CDR3 spans 13 residues. Trimming shortened V by 4 bases and J by 8 bases, and 11 bases separated the two germline ends. The CDR3 sequence: CASSVHSGEKLFF. The CDR3 DNA is TGTGCCAGCAGTGTTCACAGCGGGGAAAAACTGTTTTTT.